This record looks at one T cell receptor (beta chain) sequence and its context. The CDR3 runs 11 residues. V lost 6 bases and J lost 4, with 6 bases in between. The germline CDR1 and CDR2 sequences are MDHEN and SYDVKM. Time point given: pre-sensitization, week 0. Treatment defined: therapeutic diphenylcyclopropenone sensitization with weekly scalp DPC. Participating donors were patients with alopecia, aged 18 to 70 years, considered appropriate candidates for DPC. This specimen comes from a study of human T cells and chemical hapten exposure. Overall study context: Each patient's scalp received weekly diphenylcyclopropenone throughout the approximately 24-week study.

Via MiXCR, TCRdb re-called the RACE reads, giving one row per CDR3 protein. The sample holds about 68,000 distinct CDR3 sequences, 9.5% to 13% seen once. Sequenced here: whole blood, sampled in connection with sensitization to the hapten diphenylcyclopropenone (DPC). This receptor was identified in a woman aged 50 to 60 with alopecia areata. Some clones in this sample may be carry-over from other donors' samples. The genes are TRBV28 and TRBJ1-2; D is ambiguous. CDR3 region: CASRFGYGYTF. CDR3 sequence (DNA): TGTGCCAGCAGGTTCGGCTATGGCTACACCTTC.